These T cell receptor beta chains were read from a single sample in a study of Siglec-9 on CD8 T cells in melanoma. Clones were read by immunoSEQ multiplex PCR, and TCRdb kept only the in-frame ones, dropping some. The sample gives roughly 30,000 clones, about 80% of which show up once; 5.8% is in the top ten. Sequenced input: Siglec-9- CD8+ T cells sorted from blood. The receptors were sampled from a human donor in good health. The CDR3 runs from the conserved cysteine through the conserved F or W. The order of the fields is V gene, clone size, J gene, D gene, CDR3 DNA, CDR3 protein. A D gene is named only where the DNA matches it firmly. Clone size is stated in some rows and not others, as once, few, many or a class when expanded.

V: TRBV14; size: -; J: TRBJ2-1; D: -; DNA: TGTGCCAGCAGCCCGACCCCCCTACATGAGCAGTTCTTC; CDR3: CASSPTPLHEQFF
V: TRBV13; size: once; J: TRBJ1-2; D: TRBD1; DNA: TGTGCCAGCAGTTCCGGGGTCAGGGGGGACTATGGCTACACCTTC; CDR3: CASSSGVRGDYGYTF
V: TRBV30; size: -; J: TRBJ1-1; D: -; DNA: TGTGCCTGGAGTGTACTTCCGCGGGAGAACACTGAAGCTTTCTTT; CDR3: CAWSVLPRENTEAFF
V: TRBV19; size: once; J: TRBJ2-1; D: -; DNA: TGTGCCAGTATAAGCCCCTACAATGAGCAGTTCTTC; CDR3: CASISPYNEQFF
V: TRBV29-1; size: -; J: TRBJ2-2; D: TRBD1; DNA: TGCAGCGTTGATATAGGACAGGGGAACACCGGGGAGCTGTTTTTT; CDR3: CSVDIGQGNTGELFF
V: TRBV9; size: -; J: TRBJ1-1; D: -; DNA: TGTGCCAGCAGCGTAGGAAGGACAACTGAAGCTTTCTTT; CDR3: CASSVGRTTEAFF
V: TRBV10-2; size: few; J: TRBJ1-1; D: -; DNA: TGCGCCAGCAGTGACCTGGTATCCGCTCTCAACACTGAAGCTTTCTTT; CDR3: CASSDLVSALNTEAFF
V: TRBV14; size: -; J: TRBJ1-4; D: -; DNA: TGTGCCAGCAGCCAATTCGCTCGCGCAACTAATGAAAAACTGTTTTTT; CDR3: CASSQFARATNEKLFF
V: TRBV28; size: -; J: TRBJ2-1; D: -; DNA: TGTGCCAGCAGTTTGGGTAACAATGAGCAGTTCTTC; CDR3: CASSLGNNEQFF
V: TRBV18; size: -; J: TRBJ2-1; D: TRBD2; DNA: TGTGCCAGCTCACCGGCTAGCGGGGGCCCTTACAATGAGCAGTTCTTC; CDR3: CASSPASGGPYNEQFF
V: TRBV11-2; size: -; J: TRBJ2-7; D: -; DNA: TGTGCCAGCAGCGTAGGATTCACCTACGAGCAGTACTTC; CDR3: CASSVGFTYEQYF
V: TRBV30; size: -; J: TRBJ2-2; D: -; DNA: TGTGCCTGGAGGAAGGGTTACACCGGGGAGCTGTTTTTT; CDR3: CAWRKGYTGELFF
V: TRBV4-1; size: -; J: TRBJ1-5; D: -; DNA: TGCGCCAGCAGCCAGTTCACAGGGCCGAACAATCAGCCCCAGCATTTT; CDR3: CASSQFTGPNNQPQHF
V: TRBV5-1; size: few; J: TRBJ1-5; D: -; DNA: TGCGCCAGCAAGGAGTCCTTGGGCAATCAGCCCCAGCATTTT; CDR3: CASKESLGNQPQHF
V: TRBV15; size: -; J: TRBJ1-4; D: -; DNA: TGTGCCACCAGCAGAGAAGGGATTAATGAAAAACTGTTTTTT; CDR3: CATSREGINEKLFF
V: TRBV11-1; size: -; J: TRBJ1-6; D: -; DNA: TGTGCCAGCCGGACAGCGAATTCACCCCTCCACTTT; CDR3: CASRTANSPLHF